The clone carrying this T cell receptor beta chain was recorded many times. Its antigen is unknown. Read data end 3 residues before the CDR3 end; the end is taken from the germline J gene. The data were obtained in a study of T cell clonality in common variable immunodeficiency. Study-level points and caveats: Reportedly, TCR beta sequences from common variable immunodeficiency showed fewer deletions and N-nucleotide insertions. CVID subjects showed higher TCRbeta clonality than healthy controls.

Both groups were predominantly of Caucasian heritage. Blood came from CVID subjects not ill and not taking immunomodulatory or immunosuppressive medication. The data were produced by immunoSEQ multiplex PCR, yet TCRdb's version contains in-frame clones alone and is incomplete. Observed in the sample are tens of thousands of clones, none of them singletons. J gave up 6 bases and V 3 bases, and 6 bases lay outside the gene matches. Germline V gives CDR1 KGHSH, CDR2 LQKENI. CDR3 size: 15 residues. The sequence was obtained from a human donor with common variable immunodeficiency. The source material was peripheral blood mononuclear cells. The V gene is TRBV18, the J gene TRBJ2-2; 8 positions agree with TRBD1. CDR3 DNA, as far as it was read: TGTGCCAGCTCACCGCTGGACAGGGCCCCCGGGGAG. Protein sequence: CASSPLDRAPGE. The entire CDR3 protein is CASSPLDRAPGELFF.